The 12 T cell receptor beta chains listed next were all sequenced from one sample in a study of T-cell reconstitution after alpha-beta-depleted transplantation in children. Construction of the TCRbeta library involved unique molecular identifiers. One entry per CDR3 protein, called by TCRdb with MiXCR from the PCR reads. Seen here are 540,000 or so distinct CDR3 sequences, 23% observed once, and the top ten hold around an eighth. The sequenced sample was PBMCs, mostly from graft donor cells, obtained 360 days after TCRalphabeta/CD19-depleted stem cell transplant. These receptors all come from a boy in the first two years of life who had a stem cell transplant for acute myeloid leukemia, so the T cells may come from the graft donor.

This sequence joins TRBV5-5 and TRBJ2-1, with 10 bases aligning to TRBD2. The trim removed 4 bases at V and 4 bases at J, leaving 8 bases unmatched. Germline CDR1 and CDR2: SGHKS and YYEKEE (reference sequence). CDR3 length equals 16 residues. Here the CDR3 reads CASSLRGLADYNEQFF. The CDR3 region has the DNA TGTGCCAGCAGCCTCCGAGGACTAGCGGATTACAATGAGCAGTTCTTC.

This sequence joins TRBV20-1 and TRBJ2-1; TRBD1 agrees at 8 bases. V was pared by 3 bases and J by 3 bases, with 4 bases of the junction left unmatched. This CDR3 has 14 amino acids. Germline V gene sequence: CDR1 DFQATT, CDR2 SNEGSKA (reference sequence). Here the CDR3 DNA reads TGCAGTGCTAGGGGACAGGATAACTACAATGAGCAGTTCTTC. Translated, it gives CSARGQDNYNEQFF.

The V call is TRBV5-4, the J call TRBJ2-7; D might be TRBD1 or TRBD2, each matching 5 bases. Trimming removed 2 bases at V and 1 base at J, with 13 bases between. Germline lookup yields CDR1 SGHNT and CDR2 YYREEE (reference sequence). The CDR3 totals 15 residues. The CDR3 region has the DNA TGTGCCAGCAGCTTCGGGACCGCCATATCCTACGAGCAGTACGTC. This codes for CASSFGTAISYEQYV.

This clonotype showed up just a few times. V usage is TRBV5-6 and J usage is TRBJ1-1; tentatively, D is TRBD1 (5 bases). CDR1 is SGHDT and CDR2 is YYEEEE in the germline V gene. This CDR3 has 14 amino acids. The V end lost 0 bases, the J end lost 7 bases, and 13 bases lay between the germline ends. The CDR3 protein is CASSLVSGYGEAFF. The CDR3 DNA is TGTGCCAGCAGCTTGGTCTCAGGGTATGGTGAAGCTTTCTTT.

This clonotype was detected a few times. V and J are TRBV6-4 and TRBJ2-3; TRBD2 aligns across 10 bases. The trim removed 3 bases at V and 2 bases at J, leaving 8 bases unmatched. This CDR3 has 17 amino acids. Germline V lookup: CDR1 MRHNA, CDR2 SNTAGT. The CDR3 nucleotides are TGTGCCAGCAGTGAAGGGCCTAGCGGGGGAACCACAGATACGCAGTATTTT. As protein: CASSEGPSGGTTDTQYF.

The sample holds a few counts of this clonotype. The chain is built from TRBV20-1 and TRBJ1-1; 11 bases are a match to TRBD1. V gave up 3 bases and J gave up 4 bases; unmatched junction bases: 13. Germline loops: CDR1 DFQATT, CDR2 SNEGSKA (reference sequence). The CDR3 consists of 17 residues. CDR3 nucleotide sequence: TGCAGTGCTAGTAACGGACAGGGGGCTCTTAGGGGCACTGAAGCTTTCTTT. This codes for CSASNGQGALRGTEAFF.

This chain uses TRBV7-2 with TRBJ2-5, with unresolved D. Trimming left V 1 base short and J 5 bases short, with 8 bases between. The germline V gene has CDR1 SGHTA and CDR2 FQGNSA. The CDR3 sequence is 13 residues long. The CDR3 loop reads CASSLGPVETQYF. Written as DNA, the CDR3 is TGTGCCAGCAGCTTAGGGCCGGTGGAGACCCAGTACTTC.

The chain joins TRBV18 to TRBJ2-5; the D is unclear. V shed 6 bases and J shed 1 base, with 12 bases lying between them. This CDR3 has 14 amino acids. Germline CDR1 reads KGHSH; CDR2 reads LQKENI. CDR3 amino acids: CASSPGPIQETQYF. The CDR3 DNA reads TGTGCCAGCTCGCCTGGACCGATCCAAGAGACCCAGTACTTC.

V is TRBV6-1 and J is TRBJ1-1; 7 bases map to TRBD1. CDR3 length: 14 residues. V trimming: 2 bases; J trimming: 3 bases; junction bases outside the gene matches: 3. The V gene's germline CDR1 is MNHNS and CDR2 SASEGT. DNA for the CDR3: TGTGCCAGCAGTGAATACAGGGGTTACACTGAAGCTTTCTTT. Residues: CASSEYRGYTEAFF.

V and J are TRBV29-1 and TRBJ2-7, with D possibly matching TRBD1 (6 bases). This CDR3 has 13 amino acids. CDR1 is SQVTM and CDR2 is ANQGSEA in the germline V gene. V lost 6 bases and J 1 base, leaving 13 bases between the germline ends. The CDR3 spells CSVQDSSSYEQYV. Written as DNA, the CDR3 is TGCAGCGTCCAGGACAGTTCTTCCTACGAGCAGTACGTC.

This clonotype was observed a few times. The V and J genes are TRBV15 and TRBJ2-1; tentative D call: TRBD1 (6 bases). Trimming left V 0 bases short and J 6 bases short, with 15 bases between. Germline loops: CDR1 LNHNV, CDR2 YYDKDF (reference sequence). This CDR3 region has 16 residues. CDR3 coding DNA: TGTGCCACCAGCAGAGAATATGTGGGGGCCCGCAATGAGCAGTTCTTC. It yields the protein CATSREYVGARNEQFF.

Ten or more counts support this clonotype. V is TRBV12-3 or TRBV12-4 and J is TRBJ2-3, with TRBD1 identical over 8 bases. CDR3 length equals 16 residues. Unmatched junction bases numbered 10, after V lost 6 bases and J lost 2 bases. CDR3 region: CASSLPLTGATDTQYF. In DNA, the CDR3 is TGTGCCAGCAGCTTGCCGCTGACAGGGGCCACAGATACGCAGTATTTT.